The T cell receptor (beta chain) under discussion was sequenced for a study of regulatory T cells in long-lasting Graves disease. This clonotype was found many times. This CDR3 is built from 15 residues. Germline-derived CDR1 and CDR2 are SGHRS and YFSETQ. V lost 1 base and J lost 1, with 11 bases in between. Arm-PCR of CDR3 regions with iRepertoire HTBI primers generated TCR beta libraries. Original handling: The study identified 62 TRBV and about 14 TRBJ segments across samples. TCRdb re-derived calls from the multiplex PCR reads in MiXCR, one entry per CDR3 protein. The V and J calls were not made by the authors but by TCRdb's processing. Seen here are more than 400,000 distinct CDR3 sequences, 16% observed once, and the top ten hold about 10%. The time point is: newly diagnosed GD, antithyroid drugs for less than 3 months. RNA isolated from PBMCs was used to make the TCR library. The same data also went into a second study, on T cells in Graves' hyperthyroidism and ophthalmopathy. This second study says: Researchers found most expanded thyroid clonotypes above 0.001 in blood as well.

The TCR comes from a woman aged 25 to 39 with Graves disease. This sample comprised peripheral blood mononuclear cells (PBMCs), obtained at new diagnosis, from a patient treated with antithyroid drugs. V usage is TRBV5-1 and J usage is TRBJ1-1; D call uncertain. The CDR3 nucleotides read TGCGCCAGCAGCTTGCCCTTAGCTGGGAACACTGAAGCTTTCTTT. Amino acid sequence: CASSLPLAGNTEAFF. The whole variable domain, filled in from reference TRBV5-1 and TRBJ1-1, reads KAGVTQTPRYLIKTRGQQVTLSCSPISGHRSVSWYQQTPGQGLQFLFEYFSETQRNKGNFPGRFSGRQFSNSRSEMNVSTLELGDSALYLCASSLPLAGNTEAFFGQGTRLTVV.